This paragraph covers one T cell receptor beta chain sequence. No antigen is known for it. Profiled with immunoSEQ multiplex PCR; TCRdb holds only in-frame clones, not every one. Of more than 150,000 clones in the sample, about 92% are singletons; the top ten hold about 10%. The data were obtained in a study of T cell responses to AZD1222 COVID-19 vaccine. Whole-study results and caveats: Baseline seropositivity occurred in only a handful of AZD1222 recipients.

This clonotype originated in an adult in good health. The source material was peripheral blood, sampled on day 0 of AZD1222 vaccination.

For the CDR3, the DNA is TGTGCCAGCAGCGATGGGACAGACTACGAGCAGTACTTC. Translated: CASSDGTDYEQYF. This chain connects TRBV7-9 to TRBJ2-7; 7 bases are a match to TRBD1. V was clipped by 5 bases and J by 3 bases; unmatched bases: 4. The germline CDR1 and CDR2 sequences are SEHNR and FQNEAQ (reference sequence). The CDR3 has 13 amino acids.